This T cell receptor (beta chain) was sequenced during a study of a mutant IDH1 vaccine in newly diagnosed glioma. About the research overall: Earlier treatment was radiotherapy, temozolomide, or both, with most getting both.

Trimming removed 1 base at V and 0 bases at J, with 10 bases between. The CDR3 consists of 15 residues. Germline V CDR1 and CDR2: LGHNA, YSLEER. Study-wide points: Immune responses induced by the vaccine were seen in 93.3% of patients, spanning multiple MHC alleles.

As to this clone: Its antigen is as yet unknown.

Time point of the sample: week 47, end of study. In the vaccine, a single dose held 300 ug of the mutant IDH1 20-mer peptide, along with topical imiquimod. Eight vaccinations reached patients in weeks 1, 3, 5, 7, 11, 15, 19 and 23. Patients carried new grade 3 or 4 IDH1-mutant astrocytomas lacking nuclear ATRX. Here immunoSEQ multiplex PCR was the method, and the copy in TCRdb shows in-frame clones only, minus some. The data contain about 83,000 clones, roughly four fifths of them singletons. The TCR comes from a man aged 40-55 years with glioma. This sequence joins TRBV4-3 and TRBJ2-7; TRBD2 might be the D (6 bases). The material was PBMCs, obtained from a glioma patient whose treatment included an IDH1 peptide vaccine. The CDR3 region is CASSQAAGSSYEQYF. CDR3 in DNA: TGCGCCAGCAGCCAAGCGGCGGGGTCCTCCTACGAGCAGTACTTC.